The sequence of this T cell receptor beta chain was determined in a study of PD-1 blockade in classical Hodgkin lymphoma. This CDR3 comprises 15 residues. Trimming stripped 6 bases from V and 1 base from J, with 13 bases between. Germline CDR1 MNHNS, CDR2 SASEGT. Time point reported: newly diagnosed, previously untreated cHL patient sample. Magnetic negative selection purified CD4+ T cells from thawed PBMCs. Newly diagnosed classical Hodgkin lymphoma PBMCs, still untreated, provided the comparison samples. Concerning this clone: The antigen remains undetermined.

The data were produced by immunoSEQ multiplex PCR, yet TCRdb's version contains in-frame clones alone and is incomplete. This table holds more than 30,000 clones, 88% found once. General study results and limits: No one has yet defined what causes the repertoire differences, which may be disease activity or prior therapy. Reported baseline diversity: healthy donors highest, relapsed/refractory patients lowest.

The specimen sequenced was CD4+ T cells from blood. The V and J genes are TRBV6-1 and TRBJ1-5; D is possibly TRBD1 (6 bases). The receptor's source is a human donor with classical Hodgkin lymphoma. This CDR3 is CASRFRGESNQPQHF. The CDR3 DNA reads TGTGCCAGCAGATTCAGGGGTGAAAGCAATCAGCCCCAGCATTTT.